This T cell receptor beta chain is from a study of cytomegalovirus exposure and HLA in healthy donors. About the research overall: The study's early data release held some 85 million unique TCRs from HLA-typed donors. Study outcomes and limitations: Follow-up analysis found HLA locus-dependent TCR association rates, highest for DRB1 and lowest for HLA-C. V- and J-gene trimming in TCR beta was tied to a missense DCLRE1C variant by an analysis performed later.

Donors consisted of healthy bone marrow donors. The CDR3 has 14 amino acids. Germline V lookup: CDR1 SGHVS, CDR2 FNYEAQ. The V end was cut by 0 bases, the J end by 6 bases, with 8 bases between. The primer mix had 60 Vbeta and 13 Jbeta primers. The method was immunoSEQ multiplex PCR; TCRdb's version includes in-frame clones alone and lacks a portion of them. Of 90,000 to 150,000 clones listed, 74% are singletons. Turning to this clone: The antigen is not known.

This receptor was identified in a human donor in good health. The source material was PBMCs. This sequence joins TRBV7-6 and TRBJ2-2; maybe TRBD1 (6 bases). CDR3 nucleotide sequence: TGTGCCAGCAGCTTAGCGGCAGGGGCCGGGGAGCTGTTTTTT. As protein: CASSLAAGAGELFF.